This entry is about one T cell receptor (beta chain). Sequenced by immunoSEQ multiplex PCR; TCRdb stores in-frame clones only, minus some. Seen here are a few hundred thousand clones, about 90% observed once, and the top ten hold 1%. These data originate in a study of blood T cell repertoires in COVID-19. The CDR3 covers 18 residues. V trimming: 1 base; J trimming: 0 bases; junction bases outside the gene matches: 3. In germline, CDR1 is KGHSH, CDR2 LQKENI. The TCR originated in a woman between 25 and 40 years old who had recovered from COVID-19. Sequenced material: PBMCs or T cells enriched from blood (not recorded which). This chain connects TRBV18 to TRBJ1-6, with 10 positions matching TRBD1. The DNA for the CDR3 is TGTGCCAGCTCACCACTGGGACAGGGGAGCTCCTATAATTCACCCCTCCACTTT. This sequence encodes CASSPLGQGSSYNSPLHF. The complete variable domain, with remaining parts taken from reference TRBV18 and TRBJ1-6, reads NAGVMQNPRHLVRRRGQEARLRCSPMKGHSHVYWYRQLPEEGLKFMVYLQKENIIDESGMPKERFSAEFPKEGPSILRIQQVVRGDSAAYFCASSPLGQGSSYNSPLHFGNGTRLTVT.